This T cell receptor beta chain was identified in a study of T cells in localized non-small cell lung cancer. The study, taken as a whole, reports: Highest T cell clonality was seen in uninvolved adjacent lung, surpassing that measured in tumor. Turning up in adjacent lung were a median approximately 60 of the top 100 tumor clones. Heterogeneity within the tumor remains possible, as just one region underwent sequencing.

V lost 6 bases to trimming and J lost 4 bases, with 10 bases between them. The CDR3 consists of 13 residues. CDR1 SNHLY and CDR2 FYNNEI come from the germline V gene. This clone appeared a single time. Its target is not known. Here immunoSEQ multiplex PCR was the method, and the copy in TCRdb shows in-frame clones only, minus some. The data show 45,000 to 55,000 clones, roughly 85% seen once. The J gene is TRBJ1-5, the V gene TRBV2; no clear D. The clonotype was recovered from a male donor aged 60 or over with stage III squamous cell lung carcinoma. The source was peripheral blood, collected before any cancer treatment. CDR3 DNA: TGTGCCAGCAGGGTTCGCGGGAATCAGCCCCAGCATTTT. Translation: CASRVRGNQPQHF.